This T cell receptor beta chain was found in a study of T cell repertoires in cytomegalovirus infection. The wider study: CMV epitopes, recently identified HLA-C-restricted and well-studied HLA-B-restricted, were used. Public TCR beta signatures were indicative of both CMV infection and a matching HLA type.

V lost 9 bases to trimming and J lost 5 bases; unmatched junction nucleotides: 3. Germline V gene lookup returns CDR1 KGHDR and CDR2 SFDVKD. CDR3 size: 13 residues. This clonotype was found many times. Its antigen remains unidentified. TCRdb redid the calling of the reads with MiXCR, one entry per CDR3 protein. The sample contains 250,000 to 300,000 distinct CDR3 sequences, roughly a fifth of which appear only once. Sequencing was performed on cultured PBMCs, taken from culture after CMV antigen stimulation. This clonotype was sampled from a human donor in good health (CMV status not recorded). Some clones in this sample may be carry-over from other donors' samples. The chain links TRBV24-1 to TRBJ1-5; 10 positions agree with TRBD1. The DNA of the CDR3 is TGTGCCACCGGACAGGGGGTCCATCAGCCCCAGCATTTT. It codes for CATGQGVHQPQHF.